This TCR beta chain was obtained from a study of cytotoxic CD8 clonotypes in ibrutinib-treated CLL. This clone was picked up a small number of times. This CDR3 has 15 amino acids. V dropped 1 base and J dropped 5 bases, with 14 bases sitting between them. The germline V gene encodes CDR1 MDHEN and CDR2 SYDVKM. The protocol was immunoSEQ multiplex PCR, while the TCRdb copy is restricted to in-frame clones and leaves out a portion. The sample holds fewer than 85,000 clones, 70% to 80% seen once. This specimen consisted of PBMCs, obtained after 12 months of ibrutinib treatment. This rearrangement joins TRBV28 to TRBJ1-1, with D possibly TRBD1 on 5 matching bases. The source of this sequence is a human donor with chronic lymphocytic leukemia. The CDR3 region has the DNA TGTGCCAGCAGTTTATATGGGGCGCGGGGGACTGAAGCTTTCTTT. It is translated as CASSLYGARGTEAFF.